These T cell receptor beta chains were read from a single sample in a study of OX40 agonist ivuxolimab in advanced cancers. The method was immunoSEQ multiplex PCR; TCRdb's version includes in-frame clones alone and lacks a portion of them. The profile covers over 20,000 clones, with 65% to 90% appearing a single time and less than 20% taken by the ten largest. This specimen consisted of CD4+ or CD8+ T cells sorted from blood, obtained in a trial of the OX40 agonist ivuxolimab. These receptors were collected from an adult with an advanced solid tumor such as melanoma, head and neck, liver or kidney cancer. The CDR3 runs from the conserved cysteine through the conserved F or W. A D gene is named only where the DNA matches it firmly.

j_gene: TRBJ2-7; d_gene: NA; v_gene: TRBV18; CDR3aa: CASSIQGGVGYEQYF; CDR3nt: TGTGCCAGCTCCATACAAGGGGGAGTCGGGTACGAGCAGTACTTC
j_gene: TRBJ1-3; d_gene: TRBD1; v_gene: TRBV7-2; CDR3aa: CASSPDRARGNTIYF; CDR3nt: TGTGCCAGCAGCCCGGACAGGGCTCGAGGAAACACCATATATTTT
j_gene: TRBJ1-3; d_gene: NA; v_gene: TRBV7-6; CDR3aa: CASSLGGNTIYF; CDR3nt: TGTGCCAGCAGCTTGGGGGGAAACACCATATATTTT
j_gene: TRBJ1-2; d_gene: NA; v_gene: TRBV4-3; CDR3aa: CASSPSDRFNYGYTF; CDR3nt: TGCGCCAGCAGCCCCTCAGACAGGTTTAACTATGGCTACACCTTC